The present TCR beta chain was sequenced within a study of cytomegalovirus exposure and HLA in healthy donors (dated by TCRdb to about 2017). Some background on the complete study: In an earlier analysis of roughly 590 of the donors, under 300 Gb of sequence data and 100 million or so unique TCR beta sequences from roughly 200 million T cells were reported. About 280 gigabases of sequencing data and approximately 93 million unique TCR sequences were included in an early release covering around 650 HLA-typed donors. Of the roughly 400 genotyped donors, 65% to 90% fell in the genetic ancestry cluster associated with self-reported Caucasian donors. The aim of the study was to test whether cataloging public T cell receptors could identify signatures of past pathogen exposure. The study profiled the T cell repertoires of about 720 subjects by immunosequencing and related them to cytomegalovirus serostatus. A separate validation cohort of 100 to 150 different subjects was used in addition to the approximately 700-subject first cohort. The study combined high-throughput TCR immunosequencing, statistical association of individual TCRs with disease status, and machine learning to predict cytomegalovirus infection status. To study patterns of TCR occurrence, a later analysis re-analyzed previously published TCR beta repertoires from 650 to 750 donors and added high-resolution HLA genotyping. The later analysis used no new phenotypic data to find candidate immune exposures, relying instead on TCR beta sequences and their occurrence across donors. To decide whether each TCR beta V gene segment behaved as functional or pseudogenic, an earlier analysis of some 580 of the donors relied on high-throughput TCR beta sequencing. Alongside the repertoire data, information on donor age, sex, ethnicity and CMV serostatus was compiled. A later genetic analysis took genome-wide SNP genotypes for about 55% of the roughly 670 donors and used that subset as a discovery cohort. All discovery cohort repertoires had been generated using a single sequencing platform. HLA typing included class I and class II loci at four-digit resolution. Typing coverage varied by locus: about 629-640 donors for A, B, C, DRB1 and DQB1; roughly 510 for DQA1; 606 for DPA1; under 490 for DPB1. About five DR-DQ haplotypes were treated as single units for association and clustering because of strong linkage in the cohort. Across about 380 genotyped donors of the cohort, an average of approximately 200,000 unique TCR beta nucleotide sequences per donor were sequenced, and roughly a sixth of those sequences were non-productive.

In total, 600 or so healthy bone marrow donors made up the cohort. At the time of sampling, all cohort members were nominally healthy, though unrecorded immune exposures were likely present. The donor was CMV seronegative and belonged to the group of over 350 seronegative cohort members. A peripheral blood sample was collected from each donor, and TCR beta sequencing was performed on peripheral blood mononuclear cells. Genomic DNA was extracted from the blood cell samples with the Qiagen DNeasy Blood Extraction Kit. About this clone: It has no known antigen specificity. The input lacks base qualities; no much larger clone sits a single base away.

The germline V gene supplies CDR1 SGHRS and CDR2 YFSETQ. The CDR3 holds 15 amino acids from the cysteine to the phenylalanine. Only the CDR3 DNA is retained, 45 bases long and in frame from the first base. At the junction V is shortened by 6 bases and J by 6 bases, with 18 bases in between. Library method: the immunoSEQ multiplex PCR assay. For the multiplex PCR, a mixture combining 60 forward primers for TCR Vbeta segments and 13 reverse primers for TCR Jbeta segments was used. A multiplex PCR assay on genomic DNA amplified the CDR3 region of rearranged TCR beta genes. On the Illumina HiSeq System, the amplified TCR beta libraries were sequenced as 87-base-pair reads. Under the source paper's analysis protocol: A later analysis tallied around 80 million unique TCR beta chains across the 640 or so repertoires, and around 9.9 million of those chains were shared by two or more donors. A nearest-neighbor algorithm error-corrected the raw reads and collapsed the reads into unique sequences, merging closely related sequences to remove PCR and sequencing errors. Alignment of CDR3 sequences to IMGT reference sequences was used to assign V, D and J gene segments. Each retained sequence needed at least a six-nucleotide match to both a V gene segment and a J gene segment. Rearrangements were called productive when the CDR3 lacked stop codons and stayed in frame with V and J; all others were non-productive. CDR3 was defined according to IMGT convention as the region running from the second conserved V-encoded cysteine to the conserved J-encoded phenylalanine. In an earlier analysis of approximately 590 of the donors, sequences lacking an unambiguous match to a single V gene segment were excluded. In an earlier analysis of a few hundred of the donors, V segments were called functional above 56.7% productive rearrangements and were called segregating when the between-donor standard deviation exceeded 5%. A statistical classification framework was built for diagnosing cytomegalovirus status from the catalog of TCR beta chain sequences. In a later analysis, V and J genes were assigned by comparing TCR nucleotide sequences against IMGT/GENE-DB human TR gene sequences. Using the TCRdist pipeline, a later analysis assigned CDR3 sequences along with most-parsimonious VDJ recombination scenarios. In a later analysis, each TCR beta chain was defined by its CDR3 amino acid sequence together with its V-gene family, and reads lacking a unique V-gene family were excluded. To address suspected cross-contamination and a sequencing artifact, a later analysis removed 550 to 750 highly shared, low-generation-probability nucleotide sequences. For each public chain, a later analysis derived a clonal expansion index from normalized ranks of inferred template counts within each repertoire. In a later analysis, generation probabilities were computed using a VDJ recombination model fitted to out-of-frame rearrangements, and the results were checked against IGoR. In a later analysis, TCR-TCR, TCR-HLA and TCR-CMV co-occurrence was scored with hypergeometric tests, and a repertoire-size bias correction was applied to TCR pairs. False discovery rates were estimated in a later analysis by permuting HLA or CMV assignments 20 times. In a later analysis, co-occurring TCRs were grouped with DBSCAN, and TCRdist sequence similarity was added when clustering was performed within HLA-allele-positive subsets. Repertoires with fewer than 30,000 or more than 120,000 public chains, plus five repertoires with anomalous nucleotide sharing, were excluded from co-occurrence clustering. The immuneACCESS repertoire file appears here via TCRdb, limited to in-frame rearrangements. These files lack a portion of the clones; in checked studies, under half of the deficit traces to unresolved V genes, and the cause of the others is not known. For V, J and clone size, that table is used; D and trimming come from the DNA. The sample contains approximately 130,000 clones, more than 65% of them found a single time. Together, the top ten hold about 2.5% of the sample.

Here is what the overall study found, with its caveats: Linkage disequilibrium might explain the correlated functional status among segregating V segments, but an unknown experimental factor could not be excluded. Because HLA typing was unavailable for some donors at each locus, only the typed subset was used in association tests. The classifier was reported to diagnose cytomegalovirus status with high specificity and sensitivity in both the original cohort and the validation cohort. When HLA alleles, especially DR and DQ, strongly co-occurred, attributing TCR associations to individual alleles was difficult. For the cohort, immune exposure information was limited to CMV serostatus. A few of the identified cytomegalovirus-associated TCR beta chains were confirmed in vitro to be specific for cytomegalovirus antigens. A later analysis associated 15,000 to 20,000 TCR beta sequences with specific HLA alleles at a false discovery rate of 0.05. In a later analysis, TCR association rates were found to vary across HLA loci, with the most associated TCRs seen for DRB1 alleles and the fewest for HLA-C alleles. A further reported finding was that TCR beta sequences accurately predicted the HLA-A and HLA-B alleles for most subjects in the first cohort. Compared with equally common non-associated chains, HLA-associated TCR beta chains in a later analysis were more clonally expanded and had lower generation probabilities. In a later analysis, several top co-occurrence clusters were reported to appear linked to parvovirus B19, influenza, CMV and Epstein-Barr virus. Some IMGT-functional V segments, including TRBV6-2 and TRBV6-3, could not be told apart with the 87-base-pair reads, so those segments were excluded. In a later analysis, most CMV-associated TCR beta chains were found to appear HLA-restricted, with HLA associations seemingly driven largely by CMV exposure. Compared with the roughly 720-donor mean, donors in an Asian-associated ancestry cluster had fewer N-insertions in productive TCRs, according to a later genetic analysis. An earlier analysis of approximately 570 of the donors showed that most TCR beta V segments appeared in productive rearrangements either about 87% or about 30% of the time, which broadly matched IMGT annotations. While some public TCRs were present in many individuals, most TCR sequences turned up only very rarely across donors. The cohort was sequenced for TCR beta chains only, and without alpha or paired-chain data the features that could be detected were limited. According to the authors, the approach could potentially be generalized to other disease states and immunological phenotypes. Roughly 15 rarely observed V segments, including chromosome 9 orphons, were excluded from the earlier analysis of some 590 of the donors because counts were too low. The study listed approximately 150 TCR beta chains as associated with cytomegalovirus. Presence/absence analyses assumed roughly uniform sequencing depth across donors, an assumption that may not hold. The sequencing pipeline was judged likely to have produced a cluster of highly shared sequence variants as a technical artifact. V-gene and J-gene trimming of TCR beta chains was associated with a missense DCLRE1C variant in a later genetic analysis, and the association was replicated in an independent cohort.

The sequence came from a man aged 50 to 60 in good health and CMV-seronegative. The chain joins TRBV5-1 to TRBJ2-2; there is no confident call for the D gene. The specimen was PBMCs. The CDR3 in this case is CASILLPQSAGELFF. DNA sequence: TGCGCCAGCATCCTGCTTCCGCAGTCCGCCGGGGAGCTGTTTTTT.